This T cell receptor beta chain was sequenced during a study of blood T cell repertoires in COVID-19. Background on the study: T cells, B-cell-depleted T cells, or PBMCs provided the cDNA or gDNA that served as material.

Between the trimmed V and J ends, which lost 0 bases and 0 bases, there was a span of 7 bases. This CDR3 contains 15 residues. The germline V gene has CDR1 SGHNT and CDR2 YYREEE (reference sequence). Here immunoSEQ multiplex PCR was the method, and the copy in TCRdb shows in-frame clones only, minus some. The sample lists 100,000 to 150,000 clones, over 60% occurring once. Sequencing was performed on peripheral blood. V is TRBV5-4 and J is TRBJ1-5; D is possibly TRBD1 (6 bases). The sequence was collected from a woman between 65 and 79 years old with acute or convalescent COVID-19. The CDR3 spells CASSLGTDSNQPQHF. In DNA form, the CDR3 reads TGTGCCAGCAGCTTGGGGACAGATAGCAATCAGCCCCAGCATTTT. Together with reference TRBV5-4 and TRBJ1-5, the CDR3 gives the full variable domain: ETGVTQSPTHLIKTRGQQVTLRCSSQSGHNTVSWYQQALGQGPQFIFQYYREEENGRGNFPPRFSGLQFPNYSSELNVNALELDDSALYLCASSLGTDSNQPQHFGDGTRLSIL.